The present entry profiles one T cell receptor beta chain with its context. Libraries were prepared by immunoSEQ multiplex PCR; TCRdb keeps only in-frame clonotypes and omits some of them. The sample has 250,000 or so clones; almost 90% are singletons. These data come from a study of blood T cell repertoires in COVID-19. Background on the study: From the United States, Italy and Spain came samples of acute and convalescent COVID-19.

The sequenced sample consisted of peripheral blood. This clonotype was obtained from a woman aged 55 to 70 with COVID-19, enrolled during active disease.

In nucleotides, the CDR3 is TGTGCCAGCAGCCAACAGGCCGCGGACAGGGGGGAAAAACTGTTTTTT. Translated, it gives CASSQQAADRGEKLFF. V usage is TRBV4-2 and J usage is TRBJ1-4, with 10 bases matching TRBD1. The CDR3 covers 16 residues. Germline assignment: CDR1 LGHNA and CDR2 YNFKEQ. The J segment lost 8 bases and the V segment lost 2 bases, leaving 8 bases of the junction unmatched.